This T cell receptor beta chain is from a study of blood T cells in healthy people across ages. As for the study in general: Capturing about one barcoded beta molecule per two T cells was achieved by template switching.

The germline V gene has CDR1 MNHNS and CDR2 SASEGT. There are 14 residues in the CDR3. The V and J ends lost 3 bases and 7 bases respectively, with 15 bases between them. Next came a second PCR, run for about 7 to 12 cycles, which used a sample-barcoded 5' primer along with a J-beta primer mix. In TCRdb, the 5' RACE reads were re-called with MiXCR into one record per CDR3 protein. The sample holds approximately 830,000 distinct CDR3 sequences; roughly 60% are singletons and the top ten take about 27%. This clonotype was seen more than once but under ten times. The clonotype was recovered from a man aged 30 to 39 in good health. J is TRBJ1-2 and V is TRBV6-1; D is perhaps TRBD1 (6 bases). Sample: blood. The DNA of the CDR3 is TGTGCCAGCAGTGAGAACAGGGCTGGTTTTGGCTACACCTTC. It specifies CASSENRAGFGYTF.